This TCR beta chain was sequenced in a study of CD8+CD57+ T cells in acquired aplastic anemia. In the study overall: Average DNA yield from sorted CD4+ and CD8+ cells was about 3 ug.

This clonotype was observed at least ten times. The CDR3 contains 17 residues. V lost 5 bases to trimming and J lost 6 bases; unmatched junction nucleotides: 13. Germline CDR1 is LNHNV and CDR2 is YYDKDF (reference sequence). Sequencing was done on patients that had shown CD8+CD57+ cell expansion by flow cytometry. The patients, all of them, had severe acquired aplastic anemia. Genomic DNA provided the template from which TCR beta VDJ and CDR3 profiles were obtained. MiXCR, applied by TCRdb to the reads, yields one record per CDR3 protein. The data contain 400,000 to 600,000 distinct CDR3 sequences, under 40% of them seen just once; the ten biggest clones take up 0.82%.

This chain uses TRBV15 with TRBJ2-1, with 10 bases lining up with TRBD2. The sample taken for sequencing was sorted CD4+, CD8+, or CD8+CD57+ T cells (not recorded which) from PBMCs. This receptor was obtained from a human donor with aplastic anemia. The CDR3: CATSSGLLAGETNEQFF. CDR3 nucleotide sequence: TGTGCCACCAGCTCGGGGCTGCTAGCGGGAGAAACCAATGAGCAGTTCTTC.